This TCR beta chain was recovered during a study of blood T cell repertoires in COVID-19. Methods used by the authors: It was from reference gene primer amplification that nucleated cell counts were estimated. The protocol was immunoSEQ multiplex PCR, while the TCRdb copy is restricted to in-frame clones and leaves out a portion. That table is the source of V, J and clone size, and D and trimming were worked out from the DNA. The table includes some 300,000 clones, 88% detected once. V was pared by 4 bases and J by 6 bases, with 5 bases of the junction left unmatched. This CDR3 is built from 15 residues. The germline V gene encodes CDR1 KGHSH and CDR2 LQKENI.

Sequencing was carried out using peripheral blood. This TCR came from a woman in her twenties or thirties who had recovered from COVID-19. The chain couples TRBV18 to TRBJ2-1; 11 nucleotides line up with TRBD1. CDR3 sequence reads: CASSLGQGATNEQFF. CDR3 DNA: TGTGCCAGCTCACTTGGACAGGGGGCAACCAATGAGCAGTTCTTC.